The sequence of this T cell receptor beta chain was determined in a study of blood T cell repertoires in COVID-19. Background on the study: Whether acute or convalescent, the COVID-19 samples came from the United States, Italy and Spain.

The junction had 4 bases not matched to a gene; V was cut back by 6 bases and J by 7 bases. Germline lookup yields CDR1 MNHEY and CDR2 SVGEGT. The CDR3 is made up of 13 amino acids. Per the authors' pipeline: The assay estimated nucleated cells by amplifying reference gene primers. Profiling relied on immunoSEQ multiplex PCR, and the TCRdb table lists in-frame clones only, not all of them. V and J calls and clone size are as listed in that table; D and trimming were resolved from the DNA. Of approximately 170,000 clones listed, 89% were seen once; the top ten hold 1.5% to 2%. The sequencing input was peripheral blood. The chain recombines TRBV6-2 or TRBV6-3 with TRBJ1-5, with 9 nucleotides matching TRBD1. The sequence was obtained from a man between 18 and 29 years old who had recovered from COVID-19. The CDR3 sequence: CASSLQGAQPQHF. The CDR3 bases are TGTGCCAGCAGCTTACAGGGGGCACAGCCCCAGCATTTT.